A single sample gave rise to the 2 T cell receptor beta chains below, sequenced in a study of circulating tumor DNA in untreated peripheral T-cell lymphoma. Repertoires were generated with immunoSEQ multiplex PCR, while TCRdb's copy carries only in-frame clones and drops some. The data show around 6,300 clones, with about 62% seen just once and around 60% held by the top ten. Specimen: tumor tissue. The origin of the receptors is a human donor with peripheral T-cell lymphoma.

In this sample, this clone turned up a few times. One base lacks a clear read or is ambiguous, giving the residue X. The rearrangement joins TRBV7-1 to TRBJ2-5, with D possibly matching TRBD2 (6 bases). TRBV7-1 falls under the ORF class, with uncertain function. The V gene lost 4 bases and the J gene lost 6 bases, with 18 bases spanning the gap. This CDR3 comprises 15 residues. This chain's CDR3 is CASSLMAGLEXTQYF. CDR3 bases: TGTGCCAGCAGCTTAATGGCGGGATTGGAGRAGACCCAGTACTTC.

This sequence joins TRBV11-3 and TRBJ2-5; the D gene is possibly TRBD2 (5 bases). V was trimmed by 2 bases and J by 4 bases, leaving 11 bases between them. The CDR3 spans 14 residues. Per germline, CDR1 SGHNT and CDR2 YENEEA. For the CDR3, the DNA is TGTGCCAGCAGCTTAAGGCGTGAGGGAGAGACCCAGTACTTC. It encodes CASSLRREGETQYF.